This entry describes one T cell receptor (beta chain). The sample belongs to a study of CD8+ T cells in alopecia areata. Background on the study: The study gave treated patients oral tofacitinib at 5 to 10 mg twice daily.

RNA was extracted and reverse transcribed into cDNA as the sequencing template. Data came from immunoSEQ multiplex PCR; TCRdb stores just in-frame clones and leaves some out. The sample shows approximately 220,000 clones, less than 45% of them seen only once. Described treatment: oral pan-JAK inhibitor, 5-10 mg twice daily. The CDR3 spans 13 residues. Trimming stripped 4 bases from V and 5 bases from J, with 11 bases between. In germline, CDR1 is MNHNS, CDR2 SASEGT. The input for sequencing was CD4+ T cells sorted from blood, taken at roughly week 30, from a patient treated with tofacitinib. The sequence was collected from a human donor with alopecia areata. The chain uses TRBV6-1 and TRBJ1-2; no reliable D call. In DNA form, the CDR3 reads TGTGCCAGCAGTGCGGGAAAAGGGTATGGCTACACCTTC. Translating gives CASSAGKGYGYTF.